The T cell receptor (beta chain) described here comes from a study of shared clonotypes between healthy human individuals. Study in general: Researchers assigned three CD4 naive, three CD4 memory, two CD8 naive and one CD8 memory plate to each donor. The study's findings and limits: Generation probability values for non-shared clonotypes were lower than those for clonotypes shared by all four donors.

The ends were cut back, 3 bases at V and 8 bases at J, with 13 bases in the middle. The CDR3 spans 13 residues. Germline V lookup: CDR1 MNHEY, CDR2 SMNVEV (reference sequence). Concerning this clone itself: The antigen is unknown.

Sequencing was performed with immunoSEQ multiplex PCR; in TCRdb, only in-frame clones are kept and a portion is missing. The sample records 190,000 or so clones, 65% to 70% being singletons. Division of CD4+ cells produced a CD45RA+ naive subset and a CD45RA-negative memory subset. The sequenced material came from memory CD4+ T cells sorted from blood. Regarding subset: CD45RA-negative fraction. The chain carries TRBV27 and TRBJ1-1; D possibly corresponds to TRBD1 (5 bases). This receptor was identified in a man aged 25 to 40 in good health. Here the CDR3 DNA reads TGTGCCAGCAGTTTCTGGGGCTCTGAGGAAGCTTTCTTT. Translated: CASSFWGSEEAFF.